This section outlines one TCR beta chain sequence together with its context. This record comes from a study of cytomegalovirus exposure and HLA in healthy donors. About the study: The roughly 660 first-cohort repertoires shared a platform with the 100 to 150 validation repertoires, as reported in a later analysis.

The method was immunoSEQ multiplex PCR; TCRdb's version includes in-frame clones alone and lacks a portion of them. The table records about 170,000 clones, roughly 86% of them present only once. V was shortened by 4 bases and J by 6 bases, with 13 bases between the two germline ends. CDR1 and CDR2 (germline): LNHNV, YYDKDF (reference sequence). The CDR3 extends over 13 amino acids. The rearrangement links TRBV15 to TRBJ2-7; D is possibly TRBD2 (6 bases). Material: PBMCs. The receptor's source is a woman aged 18-35 years in good health and CMV-seropositive. CDR3 nucleotide sequence: TGTGCCACCAGCAAGGACTATTACGGCGAGCAGTACTTC. Encoded protein: CATSKDYYGEQYF.